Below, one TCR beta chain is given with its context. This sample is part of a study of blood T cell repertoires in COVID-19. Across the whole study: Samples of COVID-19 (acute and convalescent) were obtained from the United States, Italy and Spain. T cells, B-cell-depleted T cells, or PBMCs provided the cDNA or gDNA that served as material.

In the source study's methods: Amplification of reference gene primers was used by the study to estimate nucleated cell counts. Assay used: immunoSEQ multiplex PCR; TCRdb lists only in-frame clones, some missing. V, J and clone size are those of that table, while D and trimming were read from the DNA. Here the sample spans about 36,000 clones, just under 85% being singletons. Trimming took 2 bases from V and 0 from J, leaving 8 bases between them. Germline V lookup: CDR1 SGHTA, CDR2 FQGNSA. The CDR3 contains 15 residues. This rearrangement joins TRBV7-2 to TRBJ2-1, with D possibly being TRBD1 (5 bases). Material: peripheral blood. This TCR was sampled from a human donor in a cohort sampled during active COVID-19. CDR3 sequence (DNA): TGTGCCAGCAGCTTAACTGGGGCCTCCTACAATGAGCAGTTCTTC. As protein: CASSLTGASYNEQFF. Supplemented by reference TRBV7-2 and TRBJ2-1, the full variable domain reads GAGVSQSPSNKVTEKGKDVELRCDPISGHTALYWYRQSLGQGLEFLIYFQGNSAPDKSGLPSDRFSAERTGGSVSTLTIQRTQQEDSAVYLCASSLTGASYNEQFFGPGTRLTVL.